The rows below give T cell receptor beta chains drawn from one sample of a study of cytomegalovirus exposure and HLA in healthy donors. Data came from immunoSEQ multiplex PCR; TCRdb stores just in-frame clones and leaves some out. The table includes about 130,000 clones, 17% detected once. Sequencing was carried out using PBMCs. These receptors came from a female donor in good health and CMV-seropositive. The CDR3 runs from the conserved cysteine through the conserved F or W. The D gene is left open where the match is weak. Clone size, where shown, is once, few, many, or a class for clones that have expanded.

V	size	J	D	CDR3	DNA
TRBV7-2	few	TRBJ2-7	TRBD1	CASSPSAGTGADEQYF	TGTGCCAGCAGCCCATCTGCCGGGACAGGGGCAGACGAGCAGTACTTC
TRBV4-2	-	TRBJ2-3	-	CASSQNGFTDTQYF	TGTGCCAGCAGCCAAAATGGCTTCACAGATACGCAGTATTTT
TRBV6-5	few	TRBJ2-2	TRBD2	CASSFPGGRMFF	TGTGCCAGCAGTTTCCCGGGGGGGCGGATGTTTTTT
TRBV6-6	few	TRBJ2-7	TRBD1	CASRARQGSSYEQYF	TGTGCCAGCAGAGCCCGACAGGGGTCTTCCTACGAGCAGTACTTC
TRBV4-1	few	TRBJ1-2	TRBD1	CASSQDPRTGKIYGYTF	TGCGCCAGCAGCCAAGATCCGAGGACAGGGAAGATCTATGGCTACACCTTC
TRBV6-6	few	TRBJ1-2	TRBD1	CASSSLNRGQDGYTF	TGTGCCAGCAGTTCCTTGAACAGGGGACAGGATGGCTACACCTTC
TRBV15	-	TRBJ1-2	TRBD1	CATSRGQFKGAGYGYTF	TGTGCCACCAGCAGGGGACAGTTTAAGGGCGCTGGGTATGGCTACACCTTC
TRBV10-3	-	TRBJ1-2	TRBD1	CAISRTGGNYGYTF	TGTGCCATCAGTAGGACAGGGGGGAACTATGGCTACACCTTC
TRBV5-1	once	TRBJ2-1	TRBD2	CASSLVGGYYNEQFF	TGCGCCAGCAGCTTGGTCGGGGGGTACTACAATGAGCAGTTCTTC
TRBV5-1	few	TRBJ2-3	TRBD2	CASSFLAATDTQYF	TGCGCCAGCAGCTTTCTAGCGGCCACAGATACGCAGTATTTT
TRBV9	few	TRBJ2-3	TRBD2	CASSQGLAGAGTDTQYF	TGTGCCAGCAGCCAGGGACTAGCGGGAGCGGGCACAGATACGCAGTATTTT
TRBV4-3	few	TRBJ1-1	-	CASSPDRRGSAEAFF	TGCGCCAGCAGCCCCGATAGAAGGGGTTCGGCTGAAGCTTTCTTT
TRBV6-5	few	TRBJ2-5	TRBD2	CASSYGTSRGGETQYF	TGTGCCAGCAGTTACGGGACTTCCCGGGGGGGAGAGACCCAGTACTTC
TRBV7-2	-	TRBJ1-6	-	CASSLRTGNSPLHF	TGTGCCAGCAGCCTCCGGACGGGGAATTCACCCCTCCACTTT
TRBV5-1	few	TRBJ1-2	TRBD1	CASKISGTAYGYTF	TGCGCCAGCAAAATTTCCGGGACAGCCTATGGCTACACCTTC
TRBV4-1	few	TRBJ1-5	TRBD1	CASSQDDRDQPQHF	TGCGCCAGCAGCCAAGACGACAGGGATCAGCCCCAGCATTTT
TRBV19	-	TRBJ1-5	TRBD1	CASRDRIGNQPQHF	TGTGCCAGTCGGGACAGGATCGGCAATCAGCCCCAGCATTTT
TRBV7-6	few	TRBJ2-1	TRBD2	CASSLVGTSGGNNEQFF	TGTGCCAGCAGCTTAGTTGGGACTAGCGGGGGGAACAATGAGCAGTTCTTC
TRBV30	few	TRBJ1-1	-	CAWSSRGWGTEAFF	TGTGCCTGGAGTTCTCGGGGGTGGGGCACTGAAGCTTTCTTT
TRBV4-3	few	TRBJ2-6	-	CASSQDPFGGDGANVLTF	TGCGCCAGCAGCCAAGATCCTTTTGGAGGGGACGGGGCCAACGTCCTGACTTTC
TRBV30	-	TRBJ1-1	-	CAWSVGSAEASF	TGTGCCTGGAGTGTAGGGAGCGCTGAAGCTTCCTTT
TRBV6-5	few	TRBJ1-2	-	CASRQTANRRRFF	TGTGCCAGCAGACAAACAGCGAACAGGCGGCGGTTCTTC
TRBV2	-	TRBJ1-2	TRBD1	CASRWGGTGTATYGYTF	TGTGCCAGTCGGTGGGGGGGGACAGGGACCGCCACCTATGGCTACACCTTC
TRBV5-1	-	TRBJ1-4	-	CATSQEGRHEKLFF	TGCGCAACCAGTCAGGAGGGCCGACATGAAAAACTGTTTTTT
TRBV2	few	TRBJ1-1	-	CASSLGVPNTEAFF	TGTGCCAGCAGTCTAGGCGTCCCGAACACTGAAGCTTTCTTT
TRBV14	few	TRBJ1-3	-	CASSQKGSGNTIYF	TGTGCCAGCAGCCAAAAGGGGTCTGGAAACACCATATATTTT
TRBV10-1	few	TRBJ2-3	TRBD2	CASSTTGAGGTQYF	TGCGCCAGCAGTACAACTGGAGCGGGGGGTACGCAGTATTTT
TRBV19	-	TRBJ2-1	-	CASSIELREQFF	TGTGCCAGTAGTATAGAGTTGCGGGAGCAGTTCTTC
TRBV28	few	TRBJ2-3	-	CASSLYNRPSTDTQYF	TGTGCCAGCAGTTTATATAACAGGCCCAGCACAGATACGCAGTATTTT
TRBV4-3	few	TRBJ2-3	-	CASSQWSGPQYF	TGCGCCAGCAGCCAATGGAGCGGACCGCAGTATTTT
TRBV5-4	few	TRBJ1-3	-	CASSLASETAGNTIYF	TGTGCCAGCAGCTTAGCGAGTGAGACAGCTGGAAACACCATATATTTT
TRBV2	few	TRBJ1-4	-	CASSDRGIKLFF	TGTGCCAGCAGTGATCGGGGAATTAAACTGTTTTTT
TRBV11-2	few	TRBJ2-3	-	CASSSREASRGDTQYF	TGTGCCAGCAGCTCCCGAGAGGCTAGCCGTGGAGATACGCAGTATTTT
TRBV7-3	once	TRBJ2-2	-	CASRPYGGGMTGELFF	TGTGCCAGCAGGCCTTATGGAGGTGGTATGACCGGGGAGCTGTTTTTT
TRBV19	-	TRBJ2-1	TRBD2	CASRAQREEQFF	TGTGCCAGTAGGGCTCAGCGGGAGGAGCAGTTCTTC
TRBV2	few	TRBJ2-7	-	CASSEGAPSYEQYF	TGTGCCAGCAGTGAAGGAGCCCCCTCCTACGAGCAGTACTTC
TRBV5-1	few	TRBJ1-2	-	CASSLAGSGYYGYTF	TGCGCCAGCAGCTTGGCCGGGTCGGGATACTATGGCTACACCTTC